The clone carrying this T cell receptor beta chain was counted many times. The antigen remains unidentified. The sample is drawn from a study of response to subunit inactivated influenza vaccine. Findings of the study overall: The authors proposed limited new T cell recruitment per seasonal influenza vaccination.

MiXCR was run by TCRdb on the RT-PCR reads, yielding one entry per CDR3 protein. Among some 540,000 distinct CDR3 sequences listed, roughly 25% were seen once. The CDR3 totals 12 residues. CDR1 is SGHVS, CDR2 FQNEAQ, per germline. V dropped 2 bases and J dropped 5 bases, with 4 bases sitting between them. These data also featured in a second study, about T cells expressing NK-cell markers. According to that study: 5'RACE template switching with UMIs generated TCR beta cDNA. Beta-chain profiling covered CD3+CD56+NKG2C+, CD3+CD56+NKG2C- and CD3+CD56-NKG2C+ sorted subsets. Just one sequenced donor of eight was HCMV-seronegative, while seven were seropositive. HCMV specificity was not established for the expanded NKG2C+ T cell clones.

This TCR was recovered from a man between 50 and 59 years old who received an inactivated influenza vaccine. This specimen consisted of CD4+ T cells sorted from PBMCs, obtained roughly 12 days after vaccination. This sequence joins TRBV7-8 and TRBJ2-1; D remains unclear. CDR3 sequence reads: CASSLQDNEQFF. CDR3 DNA sequence: TGTGCCAGCAGCTTACAGGACAATGAGCAGTTCTTC.